This TCR beta chain came from a study of glioma-infiltrating T cells. Using RNA template, CDR3s of TCR alpha and beta were amplified with iRepertoire arm-PCR. TCRdb re-called the multiplex PCR reads with MiXCR, one entry per CDR3 protein. Found here are about 20,000 distinct CDR3 sequences, under 30% of them singletons; the top ten hold around 14%. This clonotype was seen at least ten times. Per the germline V gene, CDR1 is MDHEN and CDR2 is SYDVKM. CDR3 length: 11 residues. Trimming stripped 7 bases from V and 2 bases from J, with 5 bases between. The sample taken for sequencing was glioma tissue, nonneoplastic brain tissue, or PBMCs (not recorded which). The J gene is TRBJ1-2, the V gene TRBV28; D is uncertain. The clonotype originates from a human donor with low-grade glioma or glioblastoma, undergoing nonglioma brain surgery, or in good health (not recorded which). The DNA of the CDR3 is TGTGCCAGCACCTCGAACTATGGCTACACCTTC. Its protein is CASTSNYGYTF.